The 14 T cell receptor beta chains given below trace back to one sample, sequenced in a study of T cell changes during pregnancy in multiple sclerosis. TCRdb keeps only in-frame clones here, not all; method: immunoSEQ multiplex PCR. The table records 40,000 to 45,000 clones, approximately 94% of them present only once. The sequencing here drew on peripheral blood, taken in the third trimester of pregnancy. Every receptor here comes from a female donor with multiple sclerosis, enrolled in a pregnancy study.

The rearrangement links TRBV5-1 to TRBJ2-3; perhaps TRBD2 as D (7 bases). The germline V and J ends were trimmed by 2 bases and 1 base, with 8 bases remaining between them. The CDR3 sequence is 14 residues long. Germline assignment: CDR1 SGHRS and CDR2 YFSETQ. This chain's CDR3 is CASSFGGRTDTQYF. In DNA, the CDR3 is TGCGCCAGCAGCTTCGGGGGGCGCACAGATACGCAGTATTTT.

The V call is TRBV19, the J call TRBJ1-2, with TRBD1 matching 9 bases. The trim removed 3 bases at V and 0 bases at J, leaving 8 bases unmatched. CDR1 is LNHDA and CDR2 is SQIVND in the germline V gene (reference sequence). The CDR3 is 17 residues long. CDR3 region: CASSIAGQGHPNYGYTF. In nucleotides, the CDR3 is TGTGCCAGTAGTATTGCTGGACAGGGGCATCCTAACTATGGCTACACCTTC.

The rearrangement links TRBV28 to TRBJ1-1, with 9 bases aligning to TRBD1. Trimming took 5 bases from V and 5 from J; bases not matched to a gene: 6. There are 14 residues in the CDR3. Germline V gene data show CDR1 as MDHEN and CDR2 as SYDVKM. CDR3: CASSLDRGFTEAFF. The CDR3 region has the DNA TGTGCCAGCAGTCTGGACAGGGGCTTTACTGAAGCTTTCTTT.

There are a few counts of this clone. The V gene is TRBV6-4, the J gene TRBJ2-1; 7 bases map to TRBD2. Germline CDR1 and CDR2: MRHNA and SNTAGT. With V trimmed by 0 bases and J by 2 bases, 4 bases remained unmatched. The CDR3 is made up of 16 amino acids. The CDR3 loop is CASSDSVGGAYNEQFF. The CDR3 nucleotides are TGTGCCAGCAGTGACTCGGTGGGGGGGGCCTACAATGAGCAGTTCTTC.

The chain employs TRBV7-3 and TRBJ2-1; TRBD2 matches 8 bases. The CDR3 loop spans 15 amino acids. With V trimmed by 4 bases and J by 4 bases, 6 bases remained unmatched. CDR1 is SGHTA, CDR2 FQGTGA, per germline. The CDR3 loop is CASSSERGTYNEQFF. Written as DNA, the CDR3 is TGTGCCAGCAGCTCAGAGCGGGGGACTTACAATGAGCAGTTCTTC.

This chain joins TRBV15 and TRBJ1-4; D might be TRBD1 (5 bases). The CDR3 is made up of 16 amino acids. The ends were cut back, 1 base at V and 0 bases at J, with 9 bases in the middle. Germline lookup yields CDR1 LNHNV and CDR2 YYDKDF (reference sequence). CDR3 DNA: TGTGCCACCAGCAGAGGACAGACCGCAACTAATGAAAAACTGTTTTTT. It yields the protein CATSRGQTATNEKLFF. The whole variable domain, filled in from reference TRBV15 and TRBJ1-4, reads DAMVIQNPRYQVTQFGKPVTLSCSQTLNHNVMYWYQQKSSQAPKLLFHYYDKDFNNEADTPDNFQSRRPNTSFCFLDIRSPGLGDTAMYLCATSRGQTATNEKLFFGSGTQLSVL.

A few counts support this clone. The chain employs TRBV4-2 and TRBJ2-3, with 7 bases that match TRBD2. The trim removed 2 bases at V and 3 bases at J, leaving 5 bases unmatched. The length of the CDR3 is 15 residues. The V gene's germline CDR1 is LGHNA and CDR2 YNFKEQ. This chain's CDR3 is CASSQSFGRTDTQYF. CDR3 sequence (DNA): TGTGCCAGCAGCCAAAGTTTCGGGAGGACAGATACGCAGTATTTT.

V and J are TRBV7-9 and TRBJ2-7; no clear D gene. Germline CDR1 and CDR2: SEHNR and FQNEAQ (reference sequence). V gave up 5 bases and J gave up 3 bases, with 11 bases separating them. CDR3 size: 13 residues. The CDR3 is CASSQTGGYEQYF. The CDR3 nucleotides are TGTGCCAGCAGCCAGACTGGCGGCTACGAGCAGTACTTC. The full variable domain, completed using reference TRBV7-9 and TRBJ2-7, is DTGVSQNPRHKITKRGQNVTFRCDPISEHNRLYWYRQTLGQGPEFLTYFQNEAQLEKSRLLSDRFSAERPKGSFSTLEIQRTEQGDSAMYLCASSQTGGYEQYFGPGTRLTVT.

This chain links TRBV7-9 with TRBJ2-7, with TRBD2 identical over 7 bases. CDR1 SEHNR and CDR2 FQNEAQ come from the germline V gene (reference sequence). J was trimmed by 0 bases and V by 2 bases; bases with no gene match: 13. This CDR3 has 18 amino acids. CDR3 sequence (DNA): TGTGCCAGCAGCTTACCGGGAGGCAATGACCACATCTCCTACGAGCAGTACTTC. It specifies CASSLPGGNDHISYEQYF.

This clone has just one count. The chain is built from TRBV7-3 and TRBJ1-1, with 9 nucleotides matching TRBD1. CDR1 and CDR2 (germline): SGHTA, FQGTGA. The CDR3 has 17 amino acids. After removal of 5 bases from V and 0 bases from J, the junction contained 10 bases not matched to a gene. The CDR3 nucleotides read TGTGCCAGCAGCCCAGGGACAGGGTATCCCATGAACACTGAAGCTTTCTTT. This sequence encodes CASSPGTGYPMNTEAFF.

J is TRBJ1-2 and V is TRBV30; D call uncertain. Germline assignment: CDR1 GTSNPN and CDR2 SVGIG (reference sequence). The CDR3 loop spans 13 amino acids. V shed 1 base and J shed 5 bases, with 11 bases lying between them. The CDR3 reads CAWSAHGSYGYTF. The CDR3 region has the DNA TGTGCCTGGAGTGCCCACGGTTCGTATGGCTACACCTTC.

CDR3 sequence reads: CASSLDRARYGYTF. The CDR3 region has the DNA TGTGCCAGCAGCTTAGACAGGGCCCGCTATGGCTACACCTTC. The V and J genes are TRBV7-2 and TRBJ1-2; tentative D call: TRBD1 (6 bases). Trimming removed 1 base from V and 4 bases from J, with 10 bases in between. The CDR3 runs 14 residues. Germline V gives CDR1 SGHTA, CDR2 FQGNSA. The full variable domain, completed using reference TRBV7-2 and TRBJ1-2, is GAGVSQSPSNKVTEKGKDVELRCDPISGHTALYWYRQSLGQGLEFLIYFQGNSAPDKSGLPSDRFSAERTGGSVSTLTIQRTQQEDSAVYLCASSLDRARYGYTFGSGTRLTVV.

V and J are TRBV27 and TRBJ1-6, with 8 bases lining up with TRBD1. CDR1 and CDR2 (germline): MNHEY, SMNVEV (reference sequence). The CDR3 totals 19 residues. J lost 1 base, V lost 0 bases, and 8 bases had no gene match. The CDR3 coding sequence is TGTGCCAGCAGTTTATCGGGGACAGGCCCTCGGTCCTATAATTCACCCCTCCACTTT. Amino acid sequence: CASSLSGTGPRSYNSPLHF.

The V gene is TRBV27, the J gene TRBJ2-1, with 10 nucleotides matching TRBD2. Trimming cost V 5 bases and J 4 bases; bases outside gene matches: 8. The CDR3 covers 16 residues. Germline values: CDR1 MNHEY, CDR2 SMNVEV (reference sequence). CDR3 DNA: TGTGCCAGCAGTCCCCAACTAGCGGGGACTTACAATGAGCAGTTCTTC. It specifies CASSPQLAGTYNEQFF.